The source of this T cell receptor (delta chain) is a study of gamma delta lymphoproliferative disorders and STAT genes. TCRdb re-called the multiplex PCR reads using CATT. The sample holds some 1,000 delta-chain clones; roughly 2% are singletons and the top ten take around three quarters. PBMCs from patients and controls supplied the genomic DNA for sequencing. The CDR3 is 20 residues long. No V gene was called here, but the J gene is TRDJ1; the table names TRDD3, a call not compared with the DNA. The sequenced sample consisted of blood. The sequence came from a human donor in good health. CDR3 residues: CALGLTWALGEDRVTDKLIF. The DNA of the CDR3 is TGTGCTCTTGGGTTAACCTGGGCACTGGGGGAAGATAGAGTGACCGATAAACTCATCTTT.